This TCR beta chain originates from a study of CD8 T cells in Susac syndrome. Negative isolation was applied to CD8+ and CD4+ T cells, and FACS enrichment was applied to TEMRA cells. An input of about 0.45 to 1 ug of RNA was subjected to reverse transcription using random hexamers. The amplification used immunoSEQ multiplex PCR on TCR beta CDR3; it spanned 54 Vbeta and 13 Jbeta. TCRdb itself ran the immunoSEQ multiplex PCR reads through MiXCR, one entry per CDR3 protein. The sample includes 200,000 to 250,000 distinct CDR3 sequences, roughly 96% of them seen just once. The CDR3 sequence is 13 residues long. After removal of 8 bases from V and 1 base from J, the junction contained 3 bases not matched to a gene. Germline lookup yields CDR1 MNHNS and CDR2 SASEGT.

J is TRBJ2-3 and V is TRBV6-1, with 7 bases matching TRBD2. Sequencing was done on a sample of CD4+ T cells from PBMCs. The sequence came from a human donor with multiple sclerosis. The CDR3 sequence is CASFAGGTDTQYF. The CDR3 nucleotides are TGTGCCAGCTTCGCGGGAGGCACAGATACGCAGTATTTT.